This record looks at one T cell receptor beta chain sequence and its context. The CDR3 totals 15 residues. Trimming took 3 bases from V and 6 from J; bases not matched to a gene: 11. Germline loops: CDR1 SGHNT, CDR2 YYREEE (reference sequence). The data derive from a study of radiation and T cells in renal cell carcinoma. Repertoires were generated with immunoSEQ multiplex PCR, while TCRdb's copy carries only in-frame clones and drops some. The table records approximately 43,000 clones, 80% to 85% of them present only once. The time point here: blood 4 weeks post-SBRT, at nephrectomy. Noted treatment: 15 Gy SBRT to primary tumor, nephrectomy 4 weeks later.

The V and J genes are TRBV5-4 and TRBJ2-7, with 8 bases identical to TRBD1. The receptor was isolated from a woman in her 70s with renal cell carcinoma. The sequencing used blood, collected from a patient whose treatment included radiotherapy and nephrectomy. CDR3 nucleotide sequence: TGTGCCAGCAGCTCCCCCGGGCAGGGGGCCCCCGAGCAGTACTTC. Encoded protein: CASSSPGQGAPEQYF.